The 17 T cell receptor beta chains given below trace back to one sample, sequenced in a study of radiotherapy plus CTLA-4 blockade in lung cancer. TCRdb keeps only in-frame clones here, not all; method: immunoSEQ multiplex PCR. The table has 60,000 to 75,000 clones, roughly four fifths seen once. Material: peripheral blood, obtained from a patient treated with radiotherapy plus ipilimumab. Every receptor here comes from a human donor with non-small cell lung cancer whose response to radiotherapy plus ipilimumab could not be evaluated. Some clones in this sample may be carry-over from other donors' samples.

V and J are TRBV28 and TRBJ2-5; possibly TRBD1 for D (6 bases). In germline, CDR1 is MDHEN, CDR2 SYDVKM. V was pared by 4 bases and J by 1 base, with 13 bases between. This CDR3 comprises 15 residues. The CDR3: CASSYAGTSQETQYF. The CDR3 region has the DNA TGTGCCAGCAGTTACGCCGGGACAAGCCAAGAGACCCAGTACTTC.

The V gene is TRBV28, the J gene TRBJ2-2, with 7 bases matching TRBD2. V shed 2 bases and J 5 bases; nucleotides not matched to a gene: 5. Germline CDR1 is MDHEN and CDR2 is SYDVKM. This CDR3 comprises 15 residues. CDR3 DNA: TGTGCCAGCAGTTTAGCGGCTAGCGGTACCGGGGAGCTGTTTTTT. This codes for CASSLAASGTGELFF.

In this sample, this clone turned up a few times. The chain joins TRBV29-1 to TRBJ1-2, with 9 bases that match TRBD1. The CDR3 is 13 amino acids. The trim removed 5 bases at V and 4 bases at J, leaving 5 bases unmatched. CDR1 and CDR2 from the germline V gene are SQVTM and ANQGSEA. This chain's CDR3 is CSVRGTGSYGYTF. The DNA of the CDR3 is TGCAGCGTTCGCGGGACAGGGAGCTATGGCTACACCTTC.

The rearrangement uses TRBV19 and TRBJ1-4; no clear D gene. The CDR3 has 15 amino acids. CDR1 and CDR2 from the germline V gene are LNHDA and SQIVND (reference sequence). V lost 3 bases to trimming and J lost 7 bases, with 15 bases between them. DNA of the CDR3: TGTGCCAGTAGTATGGAGCGGACTCCAACTGAAAAACTGTTTTTT. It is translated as CASSMERTPTEKLFF.

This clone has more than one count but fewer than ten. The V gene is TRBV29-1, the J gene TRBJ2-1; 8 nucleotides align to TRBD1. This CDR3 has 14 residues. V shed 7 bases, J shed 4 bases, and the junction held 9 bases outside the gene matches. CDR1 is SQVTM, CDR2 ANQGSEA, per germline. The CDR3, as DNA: TGCAGCGCTCGAGGACAGGGAAGATACAATGAGCAGTTCTTC. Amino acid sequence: CSARGQGRYNEQFF.

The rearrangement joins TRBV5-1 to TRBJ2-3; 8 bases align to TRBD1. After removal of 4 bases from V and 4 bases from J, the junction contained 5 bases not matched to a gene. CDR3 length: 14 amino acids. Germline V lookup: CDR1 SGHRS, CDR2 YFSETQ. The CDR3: CASSHGQGSDTQYF. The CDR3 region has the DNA TGCGCCAGCAGCCACGGACAGGGTTCAGATACGCAGTATTTT.

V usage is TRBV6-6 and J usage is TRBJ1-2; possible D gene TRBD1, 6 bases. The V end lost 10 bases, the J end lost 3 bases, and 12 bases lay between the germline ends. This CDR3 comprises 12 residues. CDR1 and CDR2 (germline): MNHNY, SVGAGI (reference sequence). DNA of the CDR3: TGTGCCATACCGGGACAAGACTATGGCTACACCTTC. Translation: CAIPGQDYGYTF.

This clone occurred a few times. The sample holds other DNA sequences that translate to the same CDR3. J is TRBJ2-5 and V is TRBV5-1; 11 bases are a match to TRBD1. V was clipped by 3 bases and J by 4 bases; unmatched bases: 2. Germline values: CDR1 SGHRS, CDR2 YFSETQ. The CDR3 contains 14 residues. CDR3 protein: CASSSGTGGETQYF. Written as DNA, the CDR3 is TGCGCCAGCAGCTCCGGGACAGGGGGAGAGACCCAGTACTTC.

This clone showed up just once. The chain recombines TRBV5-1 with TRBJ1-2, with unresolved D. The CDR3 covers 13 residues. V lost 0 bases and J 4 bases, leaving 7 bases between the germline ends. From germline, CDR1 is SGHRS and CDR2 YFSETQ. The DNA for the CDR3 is TGCGCCAGCAGCTTGGGGCAACCCTATGGCTACACCTTC. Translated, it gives CASSLGQPYGYTF. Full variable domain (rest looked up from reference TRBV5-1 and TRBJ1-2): KAGVTQTPRYLIKTRGQQVTLSCSPISGHRSVSWYQQTPGQGLQFLFEYFSETQRNKGNFPGRFSGRQFSNSRSEMNVSTLELGDSALYLCASSLGQPYGYTFGSGTRLTVV.

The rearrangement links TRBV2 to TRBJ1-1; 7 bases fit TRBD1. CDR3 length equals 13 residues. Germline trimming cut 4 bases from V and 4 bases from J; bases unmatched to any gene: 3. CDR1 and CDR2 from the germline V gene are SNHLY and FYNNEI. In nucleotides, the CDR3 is TGTGCCAGCAGTGGACAGGGATCCACTGAAGCTTTCTTT. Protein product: CASSGQGSTEAFF.

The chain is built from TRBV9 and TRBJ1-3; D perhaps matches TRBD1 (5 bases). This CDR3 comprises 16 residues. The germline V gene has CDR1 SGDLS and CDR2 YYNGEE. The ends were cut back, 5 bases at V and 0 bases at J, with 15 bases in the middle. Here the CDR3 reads CASSSPPGGSGNTIYF. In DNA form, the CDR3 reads TGTGCCAGCAGTTCTCCCCCGGGGGGCTCTGGAAACACCATATATTTT.

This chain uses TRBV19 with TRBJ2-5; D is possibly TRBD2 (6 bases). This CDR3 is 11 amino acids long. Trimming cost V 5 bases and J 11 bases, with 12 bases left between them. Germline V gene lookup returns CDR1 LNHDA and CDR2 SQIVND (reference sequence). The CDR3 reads CASSVGREQYF. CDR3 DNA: TGTGCCAGTAGTGTTGGTCGGGAGCAGTACTTC.

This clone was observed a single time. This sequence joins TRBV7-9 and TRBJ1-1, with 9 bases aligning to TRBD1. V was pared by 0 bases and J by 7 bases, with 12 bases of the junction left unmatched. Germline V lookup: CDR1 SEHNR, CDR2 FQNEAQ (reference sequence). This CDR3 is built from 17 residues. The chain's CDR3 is CASSLATGTGREGEAFF. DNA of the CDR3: TGTGCCAGCAGCTTAGCTACGGGGACAGGGAGGGAGGGTGAAGCTTTCTTT.

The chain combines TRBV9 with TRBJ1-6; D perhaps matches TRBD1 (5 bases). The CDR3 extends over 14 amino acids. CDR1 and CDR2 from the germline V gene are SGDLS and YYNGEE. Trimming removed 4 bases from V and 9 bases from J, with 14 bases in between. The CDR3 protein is CASSWGGEGSPLHF. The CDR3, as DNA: TGTGCCAGCAGCTGGGGGGGGGAAGGTTCACCCCTCCACTTT.

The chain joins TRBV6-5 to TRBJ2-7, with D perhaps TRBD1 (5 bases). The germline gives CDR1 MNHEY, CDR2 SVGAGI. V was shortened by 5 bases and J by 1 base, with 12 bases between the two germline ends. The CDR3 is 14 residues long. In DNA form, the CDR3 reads TGTGCCAGCAGTGAACTTAGGGGTTCCTACGAGCAGTACTTC. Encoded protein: CASSELRGSYEQYF.

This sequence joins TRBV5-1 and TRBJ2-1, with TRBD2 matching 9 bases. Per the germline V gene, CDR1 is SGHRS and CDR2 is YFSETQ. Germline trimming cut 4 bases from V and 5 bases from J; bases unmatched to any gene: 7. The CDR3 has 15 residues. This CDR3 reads CASSAGGGEDNEQFF. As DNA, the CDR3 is TGCGCCAGCAGCGCTGGCGGGGGGGAGGACAATGAGCAGTTCTTC.

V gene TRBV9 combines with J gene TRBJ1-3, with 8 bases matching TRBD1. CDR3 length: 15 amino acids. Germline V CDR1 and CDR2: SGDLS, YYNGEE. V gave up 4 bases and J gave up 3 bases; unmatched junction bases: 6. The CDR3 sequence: CASSPGTGSGNTIYF. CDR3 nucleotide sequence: TGTGCCAGCAGCCCCGGGACAGGCAGTGGAAACACCATATATTTT. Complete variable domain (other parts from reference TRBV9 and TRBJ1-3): DSGVTQTPKHLITATGQRVTLRCSPRSGDLSVYWYQQSLDQGLQFLIQYYNGEERAKGNILERFSAQQFPDLHSELNLSSLELGDSALYFCASSPGTGSGNTIYFGEGSWLTVV.